This T cell receptor (beta chain) was captured in a study of CD4 and CD8 cells across lung adenocarcinoma regions. Donors had localized lung adenocarcinoma, a non-small cell lung cancer. One entry per CDR3 protein, called by TCRdb with MiXCR from the PCR reads. Of about 20,000 distinct CDR3 sequences in the sample, approximately 52% are singletons; the top ten hold roughly a quarter. Specimen: CD8+ T cells from the center of a lung tumor. The TCR comes from a female donor with lung adenocarcinoma. The CD4 and CD8 labels of this study may be unreliable.

CDR3 in amino acids: CASSYQPQETQYF. The CDR3 DNA follows: TGTGCCAGCAGTTACCAGCCTCAAGAGACCCAGTACTTC. The genes are TRBV27 and TRBJ2-5; D remains ambiguous. With 4 bases removed from V and 2 bases from J, the gap between germline ends came to 8 bases. The CDR3 has 13 amino acids. From germline, CDR1 is MNHEY and CDR2 SMNVEV (reference sequence).